What follows are 26 T cell receptor beta chains derived from one specimen sequenced in a study of CD8 T cells in Susac syndrome. RNA was extracted with the RNeasy kit, and a quantity of about 0.45 to 1 ug was reverse transcribed using random hexamers. TCRdb recomputed calls from the immunoSEQ multiplex PCR reads with MiXCR, one row per CDR3 protein. This table holds 100,000 to 110,000 distinct CDR3 sequences, 95% found once. The specimen sequenced was CD8+ T cells from PBMCs. Source of these receptors: a human donor with Susac syndrome.

The V and J genes are TRBV4-1 and TRBJ2-1; unclear D gene. Germline CDR1 MGHRA, CDR2 YSYEKL. V was trimmed by 1 base and J by 0 bases, leaving 7 bases between them. The CDR3 spans 15 residues. CDR3 sequence reads: CASSQGANSYNEQFF. The CDR3 nucleotides read TGCGCCAGCAGCCAAGGGGCGAACTCCTACAATGAGCAGTTCTTC.

The chain uses TRBV3-1 and TRBJ2-3; D is ambiguous. The V and J ends lost 0 bases and 7 bases respectively, with 5 bases between them. The CDR3 is 12 amino acids. Germline V gene data show CDR1 as LGHDT and CDR2 as YNNKEL (reference sequence). The CDR3 loop reads CASSQELNTQYF. Here the CDR3 DNA reads TGTGCCAGCAGCCAAGAGCTAAATACGCAGTATTTT.

V usage is TRBV18 and J usage is TRBJ2-3; D perhaps matches TRBD1 (6 bases). The CDR3 loop spans 15 amino acids. The V gene's germline CDR1 is KGHSH and CDR2 LQKENI. The V end lost 1 base, the J end lost 11 bases, and 19 bases lay between the germline ends. The chain's CDR3 is CASSPRPGQGTEQYF. The DNA for the CDR3 is TGTGCCAGCTCACCACGGCCGGGACAAGGGACGGAGCAGTATTTT.

The CDR3 DNA is TGTGCCAGCGCCAAGGGTCGGACTAGCGGGTACGAGCAGTACTTC. Encoded protein: CASAKGRTSGYEQYF. This chain uses TRBV13 with TRBJ2-7; 11 bases agree with TRBD2. V lost 8 bases to trimming and J lost 4 bases; unmatched junction nucleotides: 10. Germline CDR1 reads PRHDT; CDR2 reads FYEKMQ (reference sequence). The CDR3 spans 15 residues.

This clonotype was recorded once. The genes are TRBV12-5 and TRBJ2-1, with D perhaps matching TRBD1 (5 bases). V shed 7 bases and J shed 4 bases, with 11 bases lying between them. Germline V CDR1 and CDR2: LGHNT, FRNRAP. The CDR3 loop spans 13 amino acids. CDR3 residues: CASADRGYNEQFF. The DNA for the CDR3 is TGTGCTAGTGCCGATAGGGGATACAATGAGCAGTTCTTC.

The chain links TRBV2 to TRBJ2-5; the D gene is possibly TRBD2 (5 bases). Germline V CDR1 and CDR2: SNHLY, FYNNEI. The V gene lost 6 bases and the J gene lost 7 bases, with 9 bases spanning the gap. This CDR3 region has 11 residues. The CDR3 region has the DNA TGTGCCAGCAGCCTGGGAGCGACCCAGTACTTC. Translated: CASSLGATQYF.

The rearrangement uses TRBV4-1 and TRBJ1-1, with a weak D call TRBD1 (6 bases). V gave up 2 bases and J gave up 0 bases, with 13 bases separating them. The CDR3 has 16 residues. The germline CDR1 and CDR2 sequences are MGHRA and YSYEKL. The CDR3 DNA reads as TGCGCCAGCAGCCAATCCCAAACAGGGATGAACACTGAAGCTTTCTTT. The encoded protein is CASSQSQTGMNTEAFF.

CDR3 residues: CSAVRGNTGELFF. For the CDR3, the DNA is TGCAGTGCGGTGCGAGGGAACACCGGGGAGCTGTTTTTT. The chain couples TRBV20-1 to TRBJ2-2; D remains unclear. Germline V gene lookup returns CDR1 DFQATT and CDR2 SNEGSKA (reference sequence). Trimming removed 6 bases at V and 1 base at J, with 9 bases between. The CDR3 totals 13 residues.

V usage is TRBV10-2 and J usage is TRBJ2-5; D is undetermined. The germline CDR1 and CDR2 sequences are WSHSY and SAAADI. This CDR3 is built from 13 residues. V was pared by 4 bases and J by 7 bases, with 13 bases between. The CDR3, as DNA: TGCGCCAGCAGTGGGGTTATGGAAGGGACCCAGTACTTC. It codes for CASSGVMEGTQYF.

V usage is TRBV15 and J usage is TRBJ1-5, with 9 bases fitting TRBD1. J was trimmed by 6 bases and V by 2 bases; bases with no gene match: 5. The CDR3 contains 15 residues. Germline assignment: CDR1 LNHNV and CDR2 YYDKDF (reference sequence). CDR3: CATSRLQGASQPQHF. The CDR3 region has the DNA TGTGCCACCAGCAGACTACAGGGGGCCAGTCAGCCCCAGCATTTT.

The CDR3 loop is CATSVTRGQGLEKLFF. CDR3 nucleotides: TGTGCCACCAGCGTTACCAGGGGGCAGGGTTTGGAAAAACTGTTTTTT. The J gene is TRBJ1-4, the V gene TRBV15; 8 nucleotides match TRBD1. The CDR3 spans 16 residues. Losses at the gene ends were 5 bases for V and 8 bases for J; bases not matched to a gene: 13. Germline V lookup: CDR1 LNHNV, CDR2 YYDKDF (reference sequence).

The chain links TRBV12-3 or TRBV12-4 to TRBJ1-1; 7 nucleotides line up with TRBD1. Losses at the gene ends were 6 bases for V and 8 bases for J; bases not matched to a gene: 12. This CDR3 is built from 14 residues. CDR3 DNA: TGTGCCAGCAGCCCTTCCGCCTGGGACAGAGAAGCTTTCTTT. Protein sequence: CASSPSAWDREAFF.

The chain combines TRBV27 with TRBJ2-7, with unresolved D. V lost 8 bases and J 3 bases, leaving 14 bases between the germline ends. Germline assignment: CDR1 MNHEY and CDR2 SMNVEV (reference sequence). This CDR3 has 13 amino acids. CDR3 bases: TGTGCCAGCGGTCGACGCTCTGGCTACGAGCAGTACTTC. Translating it yields CASGRRSGYEQYF.

The chain carries TRBV5-1 and TRBJ1-1, with unresolved D. The V end lost 0 bases, the J end lost 0 bases, and 12 bases lay between the germline ends. The CDR3 covers 16 residues. The germline V gene encodes CDR1 SGHRS and CDR2 YFSETQ. The CDR3 coding sequence is TGCGCCAGCAGCTTGGAGGCGGCTAGGATGAACACTGAAGCTTTCTTT. It is translated as CASSLEAARMNTEAFF.

V is TRBV27 and J is TRBJ2-1, with D possibly matching TRBD2 (6 bases). The V and J ends lost 5 bases and 3 bases respectively, with 8 bases between them. Germline CDR1 is MNHEY and CDR2 is SMNVEV (reference sequence). This CDR3 region has 13 residues. CDR3 sequence reads: CASSLANYNEQFF. The DNA of the CDR3 is TGTGCCAGCAGTCTAGCGAACTACAATGAGCAGTTCTTC.

The J gene is TRBJ2-7, the V gene TRBV14; D not certain. V lost 1 base and J lost 6, with 10 bases in between. The CDR3 is 13 residues long. The germline V gene has CDR1 SGHDN and CDR2 FVKESK. The CDR3 loop is CASSQVHLTEQYF. In DNA form, the CDR3 reads TGTGCCAGCAGCCAAGTCCACCTGACCGAGCAGTACTTC.

This clonotype was detected only once. The CDR3 loop reads CASRPTVQETQYF. The CDR3 DNA sequence: TGTGCCAGCAGACCGACAGTACAAGAGACCCAGTACTTC. This sequence joins TRBV5-5 and TRBJ2-5; D perhaps matches TRBD1 (5 bases). Germline V gives CDR1 SGHKS, CDR2 YYEKEE (reference sequence). V dropped 5 bases and J dropped 2 bases, with 10 bases sitting between them. The CDR3 sequence is 13 residues long.

The chain is built from TRBV5-1 and TRBJ2-3; 10 bases fit TRBD2. This CDR3 spans 16 amino acids. Germline V gives CDR1 SGHRS, CDR2 YFSETQ. V trimming: 4 bases; J trimming: 3 bases; junction bases outside the gene matches: 8. The CDR3 reads CASSRSSGGQTDTQYF. The DNA of the CDR3 is TGCGCCAGCAGCAGGTCTAGCGGGGGCCAAACAGATACGCAGTATTTT.

The chain combines TRBV29-1 with TRBJ1-4; D is unclear. The CDR3 is made up of 13 amino acids. V was trimmed by 4 bases and J by 5 bases, leaving 11 bases between them. Per the germline V gene, CDR1 is SQVTM and CDR2 is ANQGSEA. CDR3 in amino acids: CSVASPLNEKLFF. The CDR3 nucleotides read TGCAGCGTTGCTTCCCCATTAAATGAAAAACTGTTTTTT.

The chain combines TRBV6-1 with TRBJ2-6; 7 bases are a match to TRBD1. This CDR3 comprises 18 residues. Germline loops: CDR1 MNHNS, CDR2 SASEGT. The V and J ends lost 2 bases and 0 bases, in that order; junction bases with no gene match: 7. The CDR3 DNA reads as TGTGCCAGCAGTGAAACGGACAGGTTTGTCTCTGGGGCCAACGTCCTGACTTTC. This codes for CASSETDRFVSGANVLTF.

J is TRBJ1-5 and V is TRBV7-2; D might be TRBD1 (5 bases). V lost 5 bases to trimming and J lost 3 bases, with 14 bases between them. The germline V gene encodes CDR1 SGHTA and CDR2 FQGNSA. This CDR3 comprises 15 residues. CDR3 coding DNA: TGTGCCAGCAGCCAAAACACAGGCGCCAATCAGCCCCAGCATTTT. This sequence encodes CASSQNTGANQPQHF.

The chain employs TRBV7-2 and TRBJ2-3, with D possibly being TRBD2 (7 bases). This CDR3 has 15 residues. Trimming stripped 0 bases from V and 1 base from J, with 8 bases between. CDR1 is SGHTA, CDR2 FQGNSA, per germline. The CDR3 DNA reads TGTGCCAGCAGCTTAGCGGGGGGGCGCACAGATACGCAGTATTTT. This gives the protein CASSLAGGRTDTQYF.

This clonotype was picked up one time. The chain combines TRBV5-1 with TRBJ1-5; D is unresolved. The germline V gene has CDR1 SGHRS and CDR2 YFSETQ. V dropped 4 bases and J dropped 1 base, with 15 bases sitting between them. The CDR3 contains 16 residues. The CDR3 DNA reads TGCGCCAGCAGCATTGCCCCGATTGGGAGCAATCAGCCCCAGCATTTT. Protein: CASSIAPIGSNQPQHF.

The J gene is TRBJ1-5, the V gene TRBV9; D is ambiguous. The CDR3 runs 13 residues. The germline V gene has CDR1 SGDLS and CDR2 YYNGEE. Trimming took off 2 bases at V and 4 bases at J, with 7 bases between the two ends. The CDR3 sequence: CASSVDGNQPQHF. CDR3 coding DNA: TGTGCCAGCAGCGTGGATGGGAATCAGCCCCAGCATTTT.

The rearrangement links TRBV9 to TRBJ2-1; 11 nucleotides align to TRBD2. J was trimmed by 7 bases and V by 0 bases; bases with no gene match: 6. The germline V gene has CDR1 SGDLS and CDR2 YYNGEE. The CDR3 covers 16 residues. CDR3 sequence: CASSVGTSGSLNEQFF. DNA of the CDR3: TGTGCCAGCAGCGTAGGAACTAGCGGGAGTTTAAATGAGCAGTTCTTC. Looking up the rest from reference TRBV9 and TRBJ2-1 gives the full variable domain: DSGVTQTPKHLITATGQRVTLRCSPRSGDLSVYWYQQSLDQGLQFLIQYYNGEERAKGNILERFSAQQFPDLHSELNLSSLELGDSALYFCASSVGTSGSLNEQFFGPGTRLTVL.

The chain links TRBV9 to TRBJ2-2, with D perhaps assigned TRBD1 or TRBD2 (5 bases each). CDR1 and CDR2 (germline): SGDLS, YYNGEE. Trimming took off 4 bases at V and 4 bases at J, with 8 bases between the two ends. The CDR3 runs to 13 residues. The CDR3 coding sequence is TGTGCCAGCAGCATTGGGACCACCGGGGAGCTGTTTTTT. Its translation is CASSIGTTGELFF.